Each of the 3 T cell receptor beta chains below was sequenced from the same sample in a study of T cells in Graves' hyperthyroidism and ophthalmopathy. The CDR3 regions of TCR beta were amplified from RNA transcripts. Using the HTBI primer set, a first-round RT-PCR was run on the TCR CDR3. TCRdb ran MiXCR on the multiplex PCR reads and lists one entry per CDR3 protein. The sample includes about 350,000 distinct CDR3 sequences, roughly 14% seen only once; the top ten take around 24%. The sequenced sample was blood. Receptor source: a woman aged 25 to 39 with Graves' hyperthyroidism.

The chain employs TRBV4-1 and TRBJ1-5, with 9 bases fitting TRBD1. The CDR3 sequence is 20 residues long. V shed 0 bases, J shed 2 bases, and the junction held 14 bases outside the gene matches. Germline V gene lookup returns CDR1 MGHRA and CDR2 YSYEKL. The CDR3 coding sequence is TGCGCCAGCAGCCAAGATTCAGGACAGGGGAAGAGGATGCGCAATCAGCCCCAGCATTTT. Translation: CASSQDSGQGKRMRNQPQHF.

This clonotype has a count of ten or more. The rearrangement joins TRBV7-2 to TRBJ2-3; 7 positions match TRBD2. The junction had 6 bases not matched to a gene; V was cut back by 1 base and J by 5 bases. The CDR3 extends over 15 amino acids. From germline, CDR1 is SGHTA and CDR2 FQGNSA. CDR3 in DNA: TGTGCCAGCAGCTTAGTGAGCGGGATGGGAGATACGCAGTATTTT. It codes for CASSLVSGMGDTQYF.

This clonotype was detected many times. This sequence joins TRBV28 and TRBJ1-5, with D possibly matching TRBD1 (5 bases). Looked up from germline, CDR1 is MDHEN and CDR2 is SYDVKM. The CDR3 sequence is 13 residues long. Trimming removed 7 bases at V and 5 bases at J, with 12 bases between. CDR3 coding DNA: TGTGCCAGCACCCTAAGGGGAGATCAGCCCCAGCATTTT. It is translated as CASTLRGDQPQHF.